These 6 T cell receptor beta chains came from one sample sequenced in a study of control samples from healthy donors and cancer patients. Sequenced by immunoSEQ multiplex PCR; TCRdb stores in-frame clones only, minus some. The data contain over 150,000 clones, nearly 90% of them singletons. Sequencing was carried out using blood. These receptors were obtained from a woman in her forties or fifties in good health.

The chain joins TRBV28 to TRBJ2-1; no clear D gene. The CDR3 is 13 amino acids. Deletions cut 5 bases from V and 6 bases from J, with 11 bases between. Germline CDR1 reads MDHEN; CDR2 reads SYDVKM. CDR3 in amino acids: CASSHNPSNEQFF. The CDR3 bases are TGTGCCAGCAGTCACAACCCTAGCAATGAGCAGTTCTTC.

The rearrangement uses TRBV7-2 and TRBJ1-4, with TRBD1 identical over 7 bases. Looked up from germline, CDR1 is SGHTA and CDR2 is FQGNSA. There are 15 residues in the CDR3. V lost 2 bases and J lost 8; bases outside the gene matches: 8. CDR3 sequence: CASSLNDRAGEKLFF. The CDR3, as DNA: TGTGCCAGCAGCTTAAACGACAGGGCCGGGGAAAAACTGTTTTTT.

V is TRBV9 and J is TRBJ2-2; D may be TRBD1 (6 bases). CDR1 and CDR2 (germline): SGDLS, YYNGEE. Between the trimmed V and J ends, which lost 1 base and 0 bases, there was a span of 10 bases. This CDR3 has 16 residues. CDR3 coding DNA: TGTGCCAGCAGCGTAAGGGGGAGCACGAACACCGGGGAGCTGTTTTTT. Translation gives CASSVRGSTNTGELFF.

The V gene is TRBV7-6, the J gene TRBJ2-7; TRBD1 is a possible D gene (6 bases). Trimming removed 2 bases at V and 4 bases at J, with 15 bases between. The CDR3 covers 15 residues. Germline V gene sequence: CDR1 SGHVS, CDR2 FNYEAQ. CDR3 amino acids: CASSLTWAGEYEQYF. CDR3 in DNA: TGTGCCAGCAGCTTAACATGGGCAGGGGAATACGAGCAGTACTTC.

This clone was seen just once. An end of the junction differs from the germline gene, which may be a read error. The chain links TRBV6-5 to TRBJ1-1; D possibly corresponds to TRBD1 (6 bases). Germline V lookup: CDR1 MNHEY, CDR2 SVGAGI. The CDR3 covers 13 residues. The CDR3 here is CASSVTGNPEAFF. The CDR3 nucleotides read TGTGCCAGCAGCGTAACAGGGAACCCTGAAGCTTTCTTT.

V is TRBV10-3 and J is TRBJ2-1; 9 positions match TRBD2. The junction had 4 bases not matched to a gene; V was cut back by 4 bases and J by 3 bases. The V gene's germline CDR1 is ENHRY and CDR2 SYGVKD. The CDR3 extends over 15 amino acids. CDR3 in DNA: TGTGCCATCAGTGCAGGAGCGGGAGGCTACAATGAGCAGTTCTTC. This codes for CAISAGAGGYNEQFF.